This entry describes one T cell receptor beta chain. Measured with immunoSEQ multiplex PCR; TCRdb has only the in-frame clones, and not every one. The sample consists of about 2.4 million clones, 93% of them appearing once. This record comes from a study of shared clonotypes between healthy human individuals. CDR3 size: 14 residues. Germline CDR1 is GTSNPN and CDR2 is SVGIG (reference sequence). The junction had 7 bases not matched to a gene; V was cut back by 5 bases and J by 8 bases. A split of CD4+ cells into CD45RA+ naive and CD45RA-negative memory subsets was performed. The source material was naive CD4+ T cells from PBMCs. Indicated subset: CD45RA+ positively selected. The chain links TRBV30 to TRBJ1-6; 9 nucleotides agree with TRBD1. The receptor comes from a man younger than 35 in good health. Some clones in this sample may be carry-over from other donors' samples. CDR3 sequence: CAWQGQGPHSPLHF. The CDR3 nucleotides are TGTGCCTGGCAAGGACAGGGGCCTCATTCACCCCTCCACTTT.